These 11 T cell receptor beta chains were sequenced from one sample in a study of patients and donors after allogeneic stem cell transplantation (dated by TCRdb to the early 2020s). Preparation of the library involved RT-PCR. TCRdb lists the instrument as NextSeq 550. Starting from the raw public reads, TCRdb applied fastp trimming at Q25, assembled clones with MiXCR and retained in-frame beta chains. For every CDR3 protein sequence, its rows merge into one entry that carries the most common genes and DNA. The sample table contains about 87,000 distinct CDR3 sequences; only one count was recorded for approximately 5.2% of them. 2% to 3% of the sample is in the top ten clones. What was sequenced was blood, either unsorted or a sorted T cell fraction (not recorded which). These receptors originate from a human donor who was either an allogeneic HSCT recipient or a stem cell or donor lymphocyte infusion donor (not recorded which). It is not recorded whose cells these are; they may come from a transplant donor.

The gene calls are TRBV6-2 or TRBV6-3 and TRBJ1-6, with 7 bases identical to TRBD1. The CDR3 runs to 14 residues. Per the germline V gene, CDR1 is MNHEY and CDR2 is SVGEGT. The ends lost 2 bases at V and 10 bases at J; junction bases unmatched: 5. This CDR3 is CASSYQGGESPLHF. The DNA of the CDR3 is TGTGCCAGCAGTTACCAGGGGGGGGAATCACCCCTCCACTTT.

This clonotype was counted many times. The chain has TRBV28 and TRBJ1-5, with TRBD1 matching over 7 bases. CDR1 is MDHEN and CDR2 is SYDVKM in the germline V gene. This CDR3 spans 13 amino acids. The CDR3 loop is CSGQDNSNQPQHF. The DNA of the CDR3 is TGTTCTGGACAGGATAATAGCAATCAGCCCCAGCATTTT.

The chain has TRBV2 and TRBJ2-2; D is perhaps TRBD1 or TRBD2 (5 bases each). CDR1 is SNHLY, CDR2 FYNNEI, per germline. Trimming took off 4 bases at V and 0 bases at J, with 18 bases between the two ends. The CDR3 is 18 residues long. For the CDR3, the DNA is TGTGCCAGCAGTGTGTACAGATCAGGGAGTCCGAACACCGGGGAGCTGTTTTTT. Encoded protein: CASSVYRSGSPNTGELFF.

Many counts were recorded for this clonotype. J is TRBJ2-1 and V is TRBV20-1; 8 bases are a match to TRBD2. Germline V lookup: CDR1 DFQATT, CDR2 SNEGSKA (reference sequence). The trim removed 5 bases at V and 4 bases at J, leaving 10 bases unmatched. The CDR3 has 15 amino acids. The DNA for the CDR3 is TGCAGTGCTTCCCCGAGTAGCGGGACTTACAATGAGCAGTTCTTC. Translated, it gives CSASPSSGTYNEQFF.

This chain uses TRBV14 with TRBJ2-7; TRBD2 might be the D (5 bases). The V gene lost 3 bases and the J gene lost 2 bases, with 8 bases spanning the gap. Germline lookup yields CDR1 SGHDN and CDR2 FVKESK. The CDR3 covers 13 residues. CDR3 sequence reads: CASSHRTPYEQYF. The CDR3 DNA is TGTGCCAGCAGCCATAGGACTCCCTACGAGCAGTACTTC.

This clonotype was recorded at least ten times. This chain links TRBV7-2 with TRBJ2-5, with unresolved D. The V and J ends lost 2 bases and 4 bases respectively, with 5 bases between them. The CDR3 is 12 amino acids. Germline V gene sequence: CDR1 SGHTA, CDR2 FQGNSA. The CDR3 DNA sequence: TGTGCCAGCAGCTTAAACGGAGAGACCCAGTACTTC. It codes for CASSLNGETQYF.

This clonotype was counted at least ten times. The CDR3 sequence: CASSFLGASGHNEQFF. CDR3 bases: TGTGCCAGCAGTTTTCTCGGAGCTAGCGGACACAATGAGCAGTTCTTC. The J gene is TRBJ2-1, the V gene TRBV28; 7 positions match TRBD2. This CDR3 has 16 residues. CDR1 MDHEN and CDR2 SYDVKM come from the germline V gene. V was pared by 3 bases and J by 5 bases, with 10 bases of the junction left unmatched.

This chain uses TRBV20-1 with TRBJ1-1, with 8 positions matching TRBD1. V gave up 2 bases and J gave up 5 bases; unmatched junction bases: 7. Germline V lookup: CDR1 DFQATT, CDR2 SNEGSKA (reference sequence). The CDR3 is made up of 14 amino acids. The CDR3 loop reads CSARPQGGTTEAFF. The CDR3 DNA is TGCAGTGCTAGACCACAGGGGGGGACGACTGAAGCTTTCTTT.

This clonotype was observed many times. The chain combines TRBV20-1 with TRBJ1-4; 9 bases are shared with TRBD1. This CDR3 spans 15 amino acids. The ends lost 1 base at V and 0 bases at J; junction bases unmatched: 0. CDR1 is DFQATT and CDR2 is SNEGSKA in the germline V gene (reference sequence). The CDR3 DNA is TGCAGTGCTAGAGGACAGGGGGCAACTAATGAAAAACTGTTTTTT. Translated, it gives CSARGQGATNEKLFF.

The sample holds many counts of this clonotype. The chain links TRBV29-1 to TRBJ2-3, with TRBD2 matching 9 bases. From germline, CDR1 is SQVTM and CDR2 ANQGSEA. V was clipped by 5 bases and J by 3 bases; unmatched bases: 9. The CDR3 has 15 residues. The CDR3 sequence is CSVFWLAGTTDTQYF. DNA of the CDR3: TGCAGCGTTTTTTGGCTAGCGGGGACGACAGATACGCAGTATTTT.

This clonotype was observed many times. The chain employs TRBV21-1 and TRBJ1-6; no check of the table's D call, TRBD1, against the DNA was made. TRBV21-1 is a pseudogene locus. The CDR3 sequence is 13 residues long. CDR3 nucleotides: TGTGCCAGGAGTCTAACAGGGTTTTCACCCCTCCACTTT. The encoded protein is CARSLTGFSPLHF.